What follows describes a single T cell receptor beta chain. In the authors' methods: Reference gene primer amplification yielded estimated nucleated cell counts. Profiled with immunoSEQ multiplex PCR; TCRdb holds only in-frame clones, not every one. For V, J and clone size, that table is used; D and trimming come from the DNA. The sample records tens of thousands of clones, about four fifths being singletons. This entry belongs to a study of blood T cell repertoires in COVID-19. Study at large: In each case, the material was cDNA or gDNA derived from T cells, B-cell-depleted T cells, or PBMCs.

V shed 7 bases and J 5 bases; nucleotides not matched to a gene: 6. The CDR3 sequence is 14 residues long. CDR1 MRHNA and CDR2 SNTAGT come from the germline V gene. The chain is built from TRBV6-4 and TRBJ1-5; TRBD1 matches at 9 bases. This TCR derives from a woman aged 55-69 years with acute or convalescent COVID-19. The sequenced material came from peripheral blood. The DNA of the CDR3 is TGTGCCAGCAACGGGACAGGGCGCTATCAGCCCCAGCATTTT. This codes for CASNGTGRYQPQHF.